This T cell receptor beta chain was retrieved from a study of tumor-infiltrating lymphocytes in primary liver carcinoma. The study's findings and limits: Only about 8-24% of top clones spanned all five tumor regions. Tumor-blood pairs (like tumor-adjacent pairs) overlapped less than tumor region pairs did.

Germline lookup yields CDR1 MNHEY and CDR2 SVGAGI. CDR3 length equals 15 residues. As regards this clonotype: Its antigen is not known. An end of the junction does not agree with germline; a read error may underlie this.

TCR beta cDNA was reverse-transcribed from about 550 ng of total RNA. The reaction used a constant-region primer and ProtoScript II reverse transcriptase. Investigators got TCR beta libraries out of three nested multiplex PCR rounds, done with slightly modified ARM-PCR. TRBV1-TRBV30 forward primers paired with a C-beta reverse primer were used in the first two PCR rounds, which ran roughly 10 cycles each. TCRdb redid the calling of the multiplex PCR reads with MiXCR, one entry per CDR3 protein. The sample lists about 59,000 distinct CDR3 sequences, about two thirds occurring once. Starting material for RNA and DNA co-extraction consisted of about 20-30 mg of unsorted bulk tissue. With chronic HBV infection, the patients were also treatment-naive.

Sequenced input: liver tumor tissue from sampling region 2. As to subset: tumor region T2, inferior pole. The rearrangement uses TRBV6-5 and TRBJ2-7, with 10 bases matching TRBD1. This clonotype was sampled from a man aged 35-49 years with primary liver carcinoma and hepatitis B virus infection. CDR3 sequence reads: CASIVDRGLNYEHYF. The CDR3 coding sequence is TGTGCCAGCATCGTTGACAGGGGGCTCAACTACGAGCATTACTTC.